This note documents a single T cell receptor (beta chain) sequence. As yet, its antigen is unknown. TCRdb fed the 5' RACE reads into MiXCR, producing one record per CDR3 protein. The sample holds more than 600,000 distinct CDR3 sequences, 15% to 20% seen once. V dropped 1 base and J dropped 9 bases, with 7 bases sitting between them. CDR3 length equals 12 residues. The germline gives CDR1 MNHNY, CDR2 SVGAGI (reference sequence). This specimen comes from a study of identical twins. Whole-study results and caveats: The presence of invariant MAIT and iNKT cells could partly confound analyses of zero-insertion sequences.

These same records also appear under a second study, on T cells expressing NK-cell markers. Per that study: The study drew TCR beta repertoires from sorted CD3+CD56+NKG2C+, CD3+CD56+NKG2C- and CD3+CD56-NKG2C+ T cells. CD8+ T cells in more than five donors included dominant NKG2C+ clonotypes at roughly 1.0-7.0%.

The chain has TRBV6-6 and TRBJ2-1; D is unclear. This TCR was recovered from a woman between 18 and 30 years old in good health. Sequencing input: PBMCs. The chain's CDR3 is CASSYLAVEQFF. CDR3 in DNA: TGTGCCAGCAGTTACTTAGCTGTTGAGCAGTTCTTC.